Listed below are T cell receptor beta chains from one sample, sequenced in a study of cytomegalovirus exposure and HLA in healthy donors. This table comes from immunoSEQ multiplex PCR, and its TCRdb copy is limited to in-frame clones, with some not included. The sample lists roughly 70,000 clones; 82% were seen once. Source material: PBMCs. These receptors were taken from a man aged 18 to 29 in good health and CMV-seronegative. Both conserved end residues are trimmed from each CDR3. For some rows the clone size is stated as once, few or many, or as a class when expanded; others skip it.

clone_size	v_call	j_call	cdr3_aa
NA	TRBV5-1	TRBJ1-1	ASSLTTALGAF
NA	TRBV18	TRBJ1-1	ASSPQVLQDTEAF
NA	TRBV7-3	TRBJ2-2	ASSFTGSELF
NA	TRBV7-2	TRBJ1-2	ASMKGQRYGYT
NA	TRBV9	TRBJ2-7	ASSVVDRDEQY
NA	TRBV28	TRBJ2-7	ASSFGGTVGEQY
NA	TRBV7-9	TRBJ2-2	ASSLGTGNTGELF
NA	TRBV30	TRBJ1-2	AWSPGAEGYT
NA	TRBV6-5	TRBJ1-3	ASSYSRPSSGNTIY
NA	TRBV18	TRBJ1-1	ASSYHPGQGVVRDEAF
few	TRBV7-3	TRBJ2-2	ASSGPGQTHTGELF
NA	TRBV2	TRBJ1-2	ASIQEGTGGAGYT
NA	TRBV19	TRBJ2-2	ASRVGSGVRTGELF
few	TRBV30	TRBJ1-5	AWRQGGQPQH
NA	TRBV9	TRBJ2-5	ASSADGVVETQY
NA	TRBV7-9	TRBJ2-6	ASTRGSGANVLT
NA	TRBV19	TRBJ2-1	ASSKRLAGAYNEQF
NA	TRBV27	TRBJ1-2	ASSFGGLRI
once	TRBV7-2	TRBJ2-1	ASSYGQHNEQF
NA	TRBV5-8	TRBJ2-7	ASSNRQGVYEQY
NA	TRBV12-5	TRBJ1-5	ASGLGPQQPQH
NA	TRBV2	TRBJ2-2	ASTSGSNTGELF
NA	TRBV28	TRBJ2-4	ASSLGGGQKNIQY
once	TRBV6-6	TRBJ2-1	ASSDAGVSNNEQF
few	TRBV7-2	TRBJ2-2	ASSLNSPNTGELF
NA	TRBV10-2	TRBJ1-1	VSTDMNTEAF
NA	TRBV28	TRBJ1-3	ASSRGQSSGNTIY
NA	TRBV29-1	TRBJ1-4	SVYIGHFREKLF
NA	TRBV30	TRBJ1-3	AWSDRGRSRNTIY
NA	TRBV28	TRBJ2-7	ASSFYYPYREKYEQY
NA	TRBV5-1	TRBJ2-7	ASSSGTGVYVQY
NA	TRBV15	TRBJ1-4	ATSRDLLAGGEKLF
NA	TRBV7-6	TRBJ2-2	ASSLGLAGTATGELF
NA	TRBV28	TRBJ1-5	ASSPAGGSNQPQH
NA	TRBV27	TRBJ1-1	ASAQNTEAF
NA	TRBV7-2	TRBJ2-2	ASSLKGGWGGELF
NA	TRBV6-6	TRBJ2-6	ASSYLGAGANVLT
NA	TRBV7-2	TRBJ2-7	ASSHSGGTYEQY
few	TRBV15	TRBJ1-1	ATSRDRGTEAF
NA	TRBV28	TRBJ2-3	VSSLVLAGGWTDTQY
few	TRBV2	TRBJ2-1	ASSERSDNEQF
NA	TRBV27	TRBJ1-2	ASSFGGANYGYT
NA	TRBV25-1	TRBJ2-7	ASSESSQGRGTLEQY
NA	TRBV28	TRBJ1-2	ASSLQQVYGYT
NA	TRBV4-3	TRBJ2-3	ASSQDLLAGGLGDTQY
NA	TRBV5-1	TRBJ2-3	ASSLDPREGTSTDTQY
NA	TRBV7-2	TRBJ2-7	ASSQDRGLPYEQY
once	TRBV6-5	TRBJ2-7	ASSYSQSRVGGRY
NA	TRBV27	TRBJ2-1	ASSIRTGLAEDNEQF
NA	TRBV7-9	TRBJ2-2	ASSSRGAGDTGELF
NA	TRBV30	TRBJ1-2	AWGRDSNYGYT
NA	TRBV10-3	TRBJ1-1	AISATGTANTEAF